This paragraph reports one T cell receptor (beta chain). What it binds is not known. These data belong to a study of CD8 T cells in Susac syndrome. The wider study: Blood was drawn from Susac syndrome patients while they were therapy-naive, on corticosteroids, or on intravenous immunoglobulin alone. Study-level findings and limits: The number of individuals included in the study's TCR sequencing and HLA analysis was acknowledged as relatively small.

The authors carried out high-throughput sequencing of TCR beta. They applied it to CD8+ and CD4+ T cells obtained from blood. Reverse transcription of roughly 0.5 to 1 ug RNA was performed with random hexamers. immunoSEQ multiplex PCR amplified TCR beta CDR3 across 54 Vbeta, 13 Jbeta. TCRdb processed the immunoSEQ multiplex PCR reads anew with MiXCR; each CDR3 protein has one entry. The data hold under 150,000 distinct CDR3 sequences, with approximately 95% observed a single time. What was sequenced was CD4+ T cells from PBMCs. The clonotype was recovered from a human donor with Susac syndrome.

The CDR3 nucleotides read TGTGCCAGCAGTTACTCCGGGGGGACAGGTGACACCTACGAGCAGTACTTC. Translation gives CASSYSGGTGDTYEQYF. This chain links TRBV6-5 with TRBJ2-7; possible D gene TRBD1, 8 bases. The V and J ends lost 0 bases and 2 bases respectively, with 17 bases between them. Germline CDR1 and CDR2: MNHEY and SVGAGI. The CDR3 contains 17 residues.